The 12 T cell receptor beta chains below all came from one sample that was sequenced in a study of Ad26.COV2.S vaccination and SARS-CoV-2 variants. Treatment of the sample: 15 to 20 received Ad26.COV2.S at low or high dose, single or two shots; 5 received placebo; per-sample allocation not given. At day 63 after the first vaccine or placebo injection, samples were drawn. The protocol was immunoSEQ multiplex PCR, while the TCRdb copy is restricted to in-frame clones and leaves out a portion. The sample contains about 420,000 clones, over 75% of which appear only once. The material sequenced was peripheral blood, taken in a trial of Ad26.COV2.S vaccine versus placebo. The source of these receptors is a person aged 18 to 65 who received the Ad26.COV2.S COVID-19 vaccine or a placebo.

This clone showed up just a few times. This rearrangement joins TRBV27 to TRBJ2-7; D could derive from TRBD1 or TRBD2 (5 bases each). V shed 6 bases and J shed 3 bases, with 15 bases lying between them. Germline V gene data show CDR1 as MNHEY and CDR2 as SMNVEV (reference sequence). The CDR3 spans 14 residues. CDR3 coding DNA: TGTGCCAGCAGCGGACAAGGAGACTACTACGAGCAGTACTTC. Protein sequence: CASSGQGDYYEQYF.

In this sample, this clone turned up a few times. The J gene is TRBJ2-7, the V gene TRBV28; tentatively, D is TRBD1 (5 bases). Deletions cut 6 bases from V and 2 bases from J, with 14 bases between. Germline-derived CDR1 and CDR2 are MDHEN and SYDVKM. There are 14 residues in the CDR3. CDR3: CASSPMGPTYEQYF. The CDR3 DNA is TGTGCCAGCAGCCCTATGGGGCCTACCTACGAGCAGTACTTC.

The rearrangement joins TRBV7-9 to TRBJ2-3; a possible D gene is TRBD1 (7 bases). The germline V gene has CDR1 SEHNR and CDR2 FQNEAQ (reference sequence). The ends were cut back, 7 bases at V and 4 bases at J, with 15 bases in the middle. The CDR3 is made up of 14 amino acids. The chain's CDR3 is CASILGRGADTQYF. The CDR3 bases are TGTGCCAGCATCCTAGGCAGGGGGGCAGATACGCAGTATTTT.

This clone was seen more than once but under ten times. The V and J genes are TRBV7-2 and TRBJ1-5; D not certain. The V gene lost 1 base and the J gene lost 3 bases, with 10 bases spanning the gap. The CDR3 is made up of 15 amino acids. Germline loops: CDR1 SGHTA, CDR2 FQGNSA. The chain's CDR3 is CASSLVRGNNQPQHF. The CDR3 coding sequence is TGTGCCAGCAGCTTAGTGCGAGGTAACAATCAGCCCCAGCATTTT.

The chain joins TRBV3-1 (or the pseudogene TRBV3-2) to TRBJ2-3; D is possibly TRBD1 (6 bases). The CDR3 has 15 amino acids. Germline V gene data show CDR1 as LGHDT and CDR2 as YNNKEL (reference sequence). The V end lost 0 bases, the J end lost 2 bases, and 9 bases lay between the germline ends. This CDR3 is CASSQDRGATDTQYF. The DNA of the CDR3 is TGTGCCAGCAGCCAAGACAGGGGAGCCACAGATACGCAGTATTTT.

This chain connects TRBV6-4 to TRBJ1-3; D not resolved. This CDR3 comprises 20 residues. Trimming cost V 6 bases and J 4 bases, with 31 bases left between them. Germline CDR1 reads MRHNA; CDR2 reads SNTAGT. The CDR3 DNA sequence: TGTGCCAGCAGCCCCGTTCGGATCCCAAAAGATCGTTTCTCGGGAAACACCATATATTTT. Translated, it gives CASSPVRIPKDRFSGNTIYF.

This clone appeared a single time. The chain employs TRBV7-2 and TRBJ2-5, with D maybe TRBD2 (6 bases). V was shortened by 5 bases and J by 5 bases, with 9 bases between the two germline ends. Germline CDR1 and CDR2: SGHTA and FQGNSA. This CDR3 is built from 12 residues. CDR3 coding DNA: TGTGCCAGCAGCCTGACTAGGGAGACCCAGTACTTC. It codes for CASSLTRETQYF.

V gene TRBV2 combines with J gene TRBJ2-7, with 7 bases identical to TRBD1. Germline trimming cut 6 bases from V and 4 bases from J; bases unmatched to any gene: 12. The CDR3 is 15 amino acids. Germline V lookup: CDR1 SNHLY, CDR2 FYNNEI. The CDR3: CASRSDRANGYEQYF. The CDR3 DNA reads as TGTGCCAGCAGGTCTGACAGGGCAAATGGATACGAGCAGTACTTC.

The genes are TRBV3-1 (or the pseudogene TRBV3-2) and TRBJ2-6; D ambiguous. Per germline, CDR1 LGHDT and CDR2 YNNKEL (reference sequence). The CDR3 totals 24 residues. V was clipped by 3 bases and J by 0 bases, with 33 bases between them. The CDR3 DNA reads TGTGCCAGCAGCCAGGCTTATCCTCATAGAATGGGATATGTCTTTAGCTCTGGGGCCAACGTCCTGACTTTC. This codes for CASSQAYPHRMGYVFSSGANVLTF.

The gene calls are TRBV3-1 (or the pseudogene TRBV3-2) and TRBJ2-3; D ambiguous. Per germline, CDR1 LGHDT and CDR2 YNNKEL (reference sequence). With 4 bases removed from V and 3 bases from J, the gap between germline ends came to 17 bases. The CDR3 sequence is 16 residues long. CDR3 DNA sequence: TGTGCCAGCAGCCCCCTAGGGCATAGTGGGACAGATACGCAGTATTTT. Translated: CASSPLGHSGTDTQYF.

The V call is TRBV15, the J call TRBJ1-5; D remains unclear. Germline CDR1 LNHNV, CDR2 YYDKDF (reference sequence). V lost 1 base and J lost 7, with 14 bases in between. This CDR3 has 15 residues. The CDR3 loop reads CATSRVRGFGQPQHF. The CDR3 region has the DNA TGTGCCACCAGCAGAGTGCGGGGATTCGGCCAGCCCCAGCATTTT. Based on the CDR3 plus reference TRBV15 and TRBJ1-5, the full variable domain is DAMVIQNPRYQVTQFGKPVTLSCSQTLNHNVMYWYQQKSSQAPKLLFHYYDKDFNNEADTPDNFQSRRPNTSFCFLDIRSPGLGDTAMYLCATSRVRGFGQPQHFGDGTRLSIL.

The sample holds one count of this clone. This chain connects TRBV10-3 to TRBJ1-1; TRBD1 might be the D (5 bases). V lost 8 bases and J lost 0, with 16 bases in between. The CDR3 contains 15 residues. Germline CDR1 is ENHRY and CDR2 is SYGVKD. CDR3 DNA: TGTGCCATCCGTGGTGGAGGGGCGTTGAACACTGAAGCTTTCTTT. Its protein product is CAIRGGGALNTEAFF.